The 22 T cell receptor beta chains presented below share a single source sample, sequenced in a study of shared clonotypes between healthy human individuals. The data were produced by immunoSEQ multiplex PCR, yet TCRdb's version contains in-frame clones alone and is incomplete. The sample shows 2 million to 2.5 million clones, approximately 90% of them seen only once. The specimen was naive CD4+ T cells from PBMCs. Subset reported: CD45RA+ positively selected. The receptors were sampled from a man aged 18 to 30 in good health. Some clones in this sample may be carry-over from other donors' samples.

The chain carries TRBV19 and TRBJ1-4; D gene unclear. CDR1 and CDR2 from the germline V gene are LNHDA and SQIVND (reference sequence). Trimming took off 2 bases at V and 7 bases at J, with 17 bases between the two ends. The length of the CDR3 is 16 residues. The CDR3 sequence: CASSISRPREGEKLFF. In DNA form, the CDR3 reads TGTGCCAGTAGTATAAGCCGGCCGAGGGAGGGTGAAAAACTGTTTTTT.

The rearrangement links TRBV19 to TRBJ1-5, with D uncertain. The CDR3 covers 15 residues. Trimming left V 5 bases short and J 3 bases short, with 14 bases between. Germline V gene data show CDR1 as LNHDA and CDR2 as SQIVND (reference sequence). CDR3 residues: CASSLWDSINQPQHF. The CDR3 DNA reads as TGTGCCAGTAGTCTTTGGGATTCTATCAATCAGCCCCAGCATTTT.

The chain has TRBV18 and TRBJ1-3; the D is unclear. This CDR3 comprises 13 residues. The germline CDR1 and CDR2 sequences are KGHSH and LQKENI. V gave up 2 bases and J gave up 14 bases, with 16 bases separating them. The CDR3 DNA reads as TGTGCCAGCTCACCAGGCCAGGACTCTCCGGTATATTTT. It is translated as CASSPGQDSPVYF.

J is TRBJ2-1 and V is TRBV29-1; D remains ambiguous. Germline V gives CDR1 SQVTM, CDR2 ANQGSEA. The CDR3 contains 12 residues. V shed 7 bases and J shed 6 bases, with 13 bases lying between them. For the CDR3, the DNA is TGCAGCGGCCAAGGTGTATCCAATGAGCAGTTCTTC. It is translated as CSGQGVSNEQFF.

The chain joins TRBV7-2 to TRBJ1-5; D is uncertain. CDR1 is SGHTA and CDR2 is FQGNSA in the germline V gene. There are 13 residues in the CDR3. Trimming cost V 4 bases and J 4 bases, with 8 bases left between them. As DNA, the CDR3 is TGTGCCAGCAGCTCCTCCCCTAATCAGCCCCAGCATTTT. Translation gives CASSSSPNQPQHF.

The chain combines TRBV19 with TRBJ1-5, with a weak D call TRBD1 (6 bases). The CDR3 extends over 15 amino acids. The V end lost 7 bases, the J end lost 0 bases, and 13 bases lay between the germline ends. CDR1 is LNHDA and CDR2 is SQIVND in the germline V gene (reference sequence). The CDR3 DNA reads as TGTGCCAGTACCTCAGGACAGATTAGCAATCAGCCCCAGCATTTT. Translating it yields CASTSGQISNQPQHF.

The gene calls are TRBV30 and TRBJ1-2; D possibly corresponds to TRBD1 (5 bases). Germline CDR1 and CDR2: GTSNPN and SVGIG (reference sequence). V was trimmed by 1 base and J by 5 bases, leaving 14 bases between them. The CDR3 runs 14 residues. In nucleotides, the CDR3 is TGTGCCTGGAGTGGTGGGCTGGGACGATATGGCTACACCTTC. It translates to CAWSGGLGRYGYTF.

The V and J genes are TRBV5-1 and TRBJ1-4, with D unresolved. The germline V gene encodes CDR1 SGHRS and CDR2 YFSETQ. The CDR3 totals 14 residues. The V end was cut by 7 bases, the J end by 5 bases, with 15 bases between. In DNA, the CDR3 is TGCGCCAGCTTGGAGGACCGCGTAAATGAAAAACTGTTTTTT. Its protein product is CASLEDRVNEKLFF.

The gene calls are TRBV5-5 and TRBJ2-2; no definite D call. The V gene's germline CDR1 is SGHKS and CDR2 YYEKEE (reference sequence). The germline V and J ends were trimmed by 4 bases and 6 bases, with 7 bases remaining between them. The CDR3 spans 12 residues. The CDR3 reads CASSPTSGELFF. CDR3 nucleotide sequence: TGTGCCAGCAGCCCCACTTCCGGGGAGCTGTTTTTT. The complete variable domain, with remaining parts taken from reference TRBV5-5 and TRBJ2-2, reads DAGVTQSPTHLIKTRGQQVTLRCSPISGHKSVSWYQQVLGQGPQFIFQYYEKEERGRGNFPDRFSARQFPNYSSELNVNALLLGDSALYLCASSPTSGELFFGEGSRLTVL.

J is TRBJ2-2 and V is TRBV9; TRBD2 aligns across 14 bases. Germline V CDR1 and CDR2: SGDLS, YYNGEE. V lost 5 bases to trimming and J lost 4 bases; unmatched junction nucleotides: 4. This CDR3 is 16 amino acids long. In nucleotides, the CDR3 is TGTGCCAGCAGTGTGACTAGCGGGAGGGCCACCGGGGAGCTGTTTTTT. This sequence encodes CASSVTSGRATGELFF.

DNA for the CDR3: TGTGCTAGTTGGAACGGGCCTTCCTACGAGCAGTACTTC. This codes for CASWNGPSYEQYF. The rearrangement joins TRBV6-5 to TRBJ2-7, with D unresolved. This CDR3 spans 13 amino acids. CDR1 and CDR2 from the germline V gene are MNHEY and SVGAGI.

V gene TRBV7-2 combines with J gene TRBJ2-2, with 10 bases lining up with TRBD2. The CDR3 loop spans 16 amino acids. The trim removed 5 bases at V and 2 bases at J, leaving 5 bases unmatched. The germline gives CDR1 SGHTA, CDR2 FQGNSA. The DNA for the CDR3 is TGTGCCAGCAGCCGAAGGACTAGCGGAAACACCGGGGAGCTGTTTTTT. It encodes CASSRRTSGNTGELFF. Together with reference TRBV7-2 and TRBJ2-2, the CDR3 gives the full variable domain: GAGVSQSPSNKVTEKGKDVELRCDPISGHTALYWYRQSLGQGLEFLIYFQGNSAPDKSGLPSDRFSAERTGGSVSTLTIQRTQQEDSAVYLCASSRRTSGNTGELFFGEGSRLTVL.

This clone was recorded a few times. The V and J genes are TRBV11-2 and TRBJ2-1, with no clear D. The CDR3 contains 18 residues. Looked up from germline, CDR1 is SGHAT and CDR2 is FQNNGV. Trimming took 2 bases from V and 5 from J, leaving 22 bases between them. The CDR3 sequence is CASSLRANKAWSDNEQFF. The CDR3, as DNA: TGTGCCAGCAGCTTACGCGCTAACAAAGCGTGGTCTGACAATGAGCAGTTCTTC.

The chain is built from TRBV7-3 and TRBJ2-1, with TRBD2 matching over 9 bases. The CDR3 is 16 residues long. V was pared by 2 bases and J by 7 bases, with 9 bases of the junction left unmatched. Germline V gene data show CDR1 as SGHTA and CDR2 as FQGTGA. The CDR3 bases are TGTGCCAGCAGCTTACCTCGGGCTAGCGGGAAAAATGAGCAGTTCTTC. Its protein is CASSLPRASGKNEQFF.

This clone was recorded only once. The chain employs TRBV9 and TRBJ1-4, with a tentative D call TRBD1 (5 bases). This CDR3 spans 17 amino acids. V shed 3 bases and J shed 4 bases, with 19 bases lying between them. Looked up from germline, CDR1 is SGDLS and CDR2 is YYNGEE. The CDR3 DNA reads TGTGCCAGCAGCGCCGGGAGGGGTTCTAGAGGTAATGAAAAACTGTTTTTT. Translation: CASSAGRGSRGNEKLFF.

This clone has just one count. This sequence joins TRBV10-3 and TRBJ1-1, with 7 positions matching TRBD1. V lost 8 bases, J lost 5 bases, and 8 bases stayed unmatched. Germline V gene data show CDR1 as ENHRY and CDR2 as SYGVKD. The CDR3 is made up of 13 amino acids. The CDR3 region has the DNA TGTGCCATCGCTAGACAGGGAGGTACTGAAGCTTTCTTT. It translates to CAIARQGGTEAFF.

The chain links TRBV5-6 to TRBJ1-5, with 10 bases lining up with TRBD1. Germline loops: CDR1 SGHDT, CDR2 YYEEEE. There are 16 residues in the CDR3. The V segment lost 1 base and the J segment 7 bases; nucleotides outside the gene matches: 8. Here the CDR3 DNA reads TGTGCCAGCAGCTTGAAGGGACAGGGGTTCGGGCAGCCCCAGCATTTT. Its translation: CASSLKGQGFGQPQHF.

In DNA form, the CDR3 reads TGTGCCAGCAGCTTGGACATTTACAACACCGGGGAGCTGTTTTTT. Protein product: CASSLDIYNTGELFF. This chain connects TRBV5-6 to TRBJ2-2, with D hard to call. Deletions cut 0 bases from V and 2 bases from J, with 8 bases between. The CDR3 totals 15 residues. Germline V CDR1 and CDR2: SGHDT, YYEEEE.

This clone showed up just a few times. V gene TRBV15 combines with J gene TRBJ1-5; no clear D gene. V shed 6 bases and J shed 1 base, with 7 bases lying between them. This CDR3 is 13 amino acids long. Germline V gene lookup returns CDR1 LNHNV and CDR2 YYDKDF (reference sequence). CDR3 sequence (DNA): TGTGCCACCAGAAAACTGAGCAATCAGCCCCAGCATTTT. Its protein is CATRKLSNQPQHF.

The CDR3 here is CASSRGQDTEAFF. In DNA, the CDR3 is TGTGCCAGCAGTAGGGGACAGGACACTGAAGCTTTCTTT. This chain connects TRBV6-6 to TRBJ1-1, with 8 bases fitting TRBD1. V shed 5 bases and J 3 bases; nucleotides not matched to a gene: 2. The CDR3 is 13 amino acids. The germline V gene has CDR1 MNHNY and CDR2 SVGAGI (reference sequence).

A note on this clone: Other nucleotide sequences from this sample produce the same CDR3. The chain links TRBV28 to TRBJ1-5; D not resolved. The CDR3 has 12 residues. The ends were cut back, 4 bases at V and 5 bases at J, with 6 bases in the middle. Germline values: CDR1 MDHEN, CDR2 SYDVKM. The CDR3 region has the DNA TGTGCCAGCAGTTCCACAGATCAGCCCCAGCATTTT. Translation gives CASSSTDQPQHF.

This chain joins TRBV28 and TRBJ1-5; 8 nucleotides match TRBD1. The germline CDR1 and CDR2 sequences are MDHEN and SYDVKM. The CDR3 is made up of 18 amino acids. Trimming took 7 bases from V and 3 from J; bases not matched to a gene: 17. This CDR3 is CASTPGGVGTGNNQPQHF. The CDR3 DNA reads TGTGCCAGCACCCCCGGGGGTGTGGGGACAGGCAACAATCAGCCCCAGCATTTT.